This T cell receptor beta chain was obtained from a study of graft-versus-host responses after intestinal transplantation. With respect to this clone: Antigen specificity is unknown. This same CDR3 is encoded by further DNA sequences in the sample.

Measured with immunoSEQ multiplex PCR; TCRdb has only the in-frame clones, and not every one. The repertoire includes about 110,000 clones, over 80% of them detected once, and less than 0.85% sits in the top ten. This TCR came from a human donor who was the organ donor for an intestinal transplant. Sequenced material: unstimulated CD4+ T cells sorted from spleen or lymph node cells, taken before transplant.

The CDR3: CASGLTLGDRGYF. CDR3 sequence (DNA): TGTGCTAGTGGTTTGACACTTGGGGACAGGGGATACTTC. The rearrangement links TRBV12-5 to TRBJ2-7; 10 positions match TRBD1. V was pared by 2 bases and J by 13 bases, with 8 bases of the junction left unmatched. The length of the CDR3 is 13 residues. Germline V gene data show CDR1 as LGHNT and CDR2 as FRNRAP.